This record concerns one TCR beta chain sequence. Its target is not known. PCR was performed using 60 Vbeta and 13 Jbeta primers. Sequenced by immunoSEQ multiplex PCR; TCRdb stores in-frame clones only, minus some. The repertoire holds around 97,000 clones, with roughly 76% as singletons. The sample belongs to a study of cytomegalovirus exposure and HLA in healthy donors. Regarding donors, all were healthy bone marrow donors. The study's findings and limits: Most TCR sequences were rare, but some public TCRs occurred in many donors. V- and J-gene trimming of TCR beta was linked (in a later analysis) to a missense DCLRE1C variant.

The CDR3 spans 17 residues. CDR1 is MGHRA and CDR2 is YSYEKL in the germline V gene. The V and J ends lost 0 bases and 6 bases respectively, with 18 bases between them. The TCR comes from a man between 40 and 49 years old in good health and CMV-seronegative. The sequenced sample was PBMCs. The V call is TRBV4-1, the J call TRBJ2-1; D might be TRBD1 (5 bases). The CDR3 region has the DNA TGCGCCAGCAGCCAAGATAATTCCCCAGGGTGGATCAATGAGCAGTTCTTC. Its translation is CASSQDNSPGWINEQFF.